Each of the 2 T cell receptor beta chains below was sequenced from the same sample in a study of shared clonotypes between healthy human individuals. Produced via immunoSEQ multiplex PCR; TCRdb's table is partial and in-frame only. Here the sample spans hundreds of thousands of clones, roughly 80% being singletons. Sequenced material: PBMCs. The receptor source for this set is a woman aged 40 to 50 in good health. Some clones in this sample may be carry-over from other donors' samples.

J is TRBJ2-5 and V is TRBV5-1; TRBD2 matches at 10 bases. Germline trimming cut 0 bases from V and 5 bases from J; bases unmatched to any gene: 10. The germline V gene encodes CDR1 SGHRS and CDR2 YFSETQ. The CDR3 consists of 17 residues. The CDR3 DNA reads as TGCGCCAGCAGCTTGGGCCCACTAGCGGGATATGGGGAGACCCAGTACTTC. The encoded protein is CASSLGPLAGYGETQYF.

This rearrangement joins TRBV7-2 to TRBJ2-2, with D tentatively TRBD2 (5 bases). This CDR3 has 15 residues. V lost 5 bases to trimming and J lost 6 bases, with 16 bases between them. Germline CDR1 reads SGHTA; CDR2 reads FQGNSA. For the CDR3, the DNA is TGTGCCAGCAGCCCCAAACTAGGATCGGCCGGGGAGCTGTTTTTT. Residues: CASSPKLGSAGELFF.